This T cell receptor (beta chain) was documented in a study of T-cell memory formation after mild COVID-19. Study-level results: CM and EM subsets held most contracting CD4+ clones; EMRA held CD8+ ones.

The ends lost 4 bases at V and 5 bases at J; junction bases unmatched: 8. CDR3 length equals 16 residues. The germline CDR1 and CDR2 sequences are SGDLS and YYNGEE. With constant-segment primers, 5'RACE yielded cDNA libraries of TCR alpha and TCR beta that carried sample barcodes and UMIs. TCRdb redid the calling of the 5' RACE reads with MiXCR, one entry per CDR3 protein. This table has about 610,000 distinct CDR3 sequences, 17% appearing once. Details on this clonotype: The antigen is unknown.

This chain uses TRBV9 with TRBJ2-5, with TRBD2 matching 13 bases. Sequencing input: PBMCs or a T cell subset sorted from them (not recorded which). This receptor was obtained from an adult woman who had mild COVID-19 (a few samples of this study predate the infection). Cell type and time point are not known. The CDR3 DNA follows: TGTGCCAGCAGCCCACTGGGACTAGCGGGGCGGGAGACCCAGTACTTC. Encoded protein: CASSPLGLAGRETQYF.